These T cell receptor beta chains were read from a single sample in a study of blood T cell repertoires in COVID-19. Assay: immunoSEQ multiplex PCR; the TCRdb copy retains only in-frame clones and omits some. The sample includes under 110,000 clones, 71% of them seen just once. The material sequenced was peripheral blood. These receptors all stem from a human donor with acute or convalescent COVID-19. The donor label of this sample is uncertain. Both conserved end residues are part of each CDR3. Fields, in order: clone size, V gene, D gene, J gene, CDR3 protein, CDR3 DNA. The D gene is left open where the match is weak. Expanded clones get a size class; other rows say once, few or many, or leave the size out.

>-|TRBV6-1|TRBD1|TRBJ1-5
CASSEATGVSNQPQHF
TGTGCCAGCAGTGAAGCCACAGGGGTCAGCAATCAGCCCCAGCATTTT
>many|TRBV6-5|-|TRBJ2-2
CASTERGGAGELFF
TGTGCCAGCACCGAAAGGGGTGGGGCCGGGGAGCTGTTTTTT
>-|TRBV18|TRBD1|TRBJ1-3
CASSPPTGRYTIYF
TGTGCCAGCTCACCGCCGACAGGGCGTTACACCATATATTTT
>few|TRBV29-1|-|TRBJ1-1
CSVDVKRGEAFF
TGCAGCGTTGATGTGAAAAGAGGTGAAGCTTTCTTT
>-|TRBV6-5|-|TRBJ1-5
CASSRQSNQPQHF
TGTGCCAGCAGTCGACAGAGCAATCAGCCCCAGCATTTT
>many|TRBV15|-|TRBJ1-2
CATSRDREDRRGYTF
TGTGCCACCAGCAGAGATCGAGAGGATCGGCGAGGCTACACCTTC
>-|TRBV5-1|-|TRBJ1-2
CASSGGGPGYGYTF
TGCGCCAGCAGCGGGGGGGGTCCGGGCTATGGCTACACCTTC
>-|TRBV19|TRBD1|TRBJ1-5
CASSIPRQGGNQPQHF
TGTGCCAGTAGTATACCAAGACAGGGAGGTAATCAGCCCCAGCATTTT
>few|TRBV2|-|TRBJ1-1
CASEEAGMNTEAFF
TGTGCCAGCGAAGAGGCGGGCATGAACACTGAAGCTTTCTTT
>few|TRBV7-2|-|TRBJ1-6
CASSLREYGSPLHF
TGTGCCAGCAGCTTACGGGAATACGGTTCACCCCTCCACTTT
>-|TRBV21-1|-|TRBJ1-1
CASSKADRAVVYSTEAFF
TGTGCCAGCAGCAAAGCGGACAGGGCCGTGGTGTATTCCACTGAAGCTTTCTTT
>once|TRBV5-6|-|TRBJ1-4
CASSFYGRGEKLFF
TGTGCCAGCAGCTTTTATGGGAGGGGTGAAAAACTGTTTTTT
>once|TRBV7-2|-|TRBJ2-2
CASSFSSGELFF
TGTGCCAGCAGCTTTAGTTCCGGGGAGCTGTTTTTT
>few|TRBV12-3/TRBV12-4|-|TRBJ1-5
CASNYGGNQPQHF
TGTGCCAGCAATTACGGGGGGAATCAGCCCCAGCATTTT
>-|TRBV7-8|-|TRBJ1-1
CASSLAGTAEAFF
TGTGCCAGCAGCTTAGCGGGTACAGCTGAAGCTTTCTTT
>-|TRBV27|-|TRBJ1-6
CASRISYNSPLHF
TGTGCCAGCAGAATCAGCTATAATTCACCCCTCCACTTT
>-|TRBV28|TRBD1|TRBJ1-4
CAVRDRVVNEKLFF
TGTGCCGTACGGGACAGGGTAGTTAATGAAAAACTGTTTTTT
>once|TRBV18|TRBD1|TRBJ2-5
CASSSGTGETQYF
TGTGCCAGCTCATCGGGGACAGGGGAGACCCAGTACTTC
>-|TRBV7-6|-|TRBJ1-4
CASSLGGLNEKLFF
TGTGCCAGCAGCTTAGGGGGACTGAATGAAAAACTGTTTTTT
>-|TRBV30|-|TRBJ1-3
CAWSVRDSGNTIYF
TGTGCCTGGAGTGTACGAGACTCTGGAAACACCATATATTTT
>-|TRBV6-5|-|TRBJ2-1
CASSIGPSYNEQFF
TGTGCCAGCAGTATTGGGCCGTCCTACAATGAGCAGTTCTTC
>-|TRBV7-9|TRBD1|TRBJ1-1
CASRGQENTEAFF
TGTGCCAGCAGGGGACAGGAGAACACTGAAGCTTTCTTT
>-|TRBV15|-|TRBJ1-2
CATSFSSGPYGYTF
TGTGCCACCAGCTTTTCAAGTGGCCCCTATGGCTACACCTTC
>-|TRBV4-1|-|TRBJ2-2
CASSLQGLYTGELFF
TGCGCCAGCAGCCTTCAGGGGCTTTACACCGGGGAGCTGTTTTTT
>-|TRBV27|-|TRBJ2-2
CASSFISTGELFF
TGTGCCAGCAGTTTTATTAGTACCGGGGAGCTGTTTTTT
>few|TRBV3-1/TRBV3-2|-|TRBJ2-5
CASSQEWTGEVRETQYF
TGTGCCAGCAGCCAAGAATGGACGGGGGAGGTCCGGGAGACCCAGTACTTC
>few|TRBV6-5|-|TRBJ1-4
CASSYSGPSPKKLFF
TGTGCCAGCAGTTACTCGGGCCCAAGCCCCAAGAAACTGTTTTTT
>-|TRBV9|-|TRBJ2-1
CATPGTMDEQFF
TGTGCCACGCCGGGGACAATGGATGAGCAGTTCTTC
>once|TRBV29-1|-|TRBJ1-3
CSVRSGSGNTIYF
TGCAGCGTTCGGTCCGGCTCTGGAAACACCATATATTTT
>once|TRBV12-3/TRBV12-4|TRBD1|TRBJ1-5
CASRRTGDQPQHF
TGTGCCAGCAGACGGACAGGGGATCAGCCCCAGCATTTT
>-|TRBV7-2|TRBD2|TRBJ2-3
CASSPTSGGTPDTQYF
TGTGCCAGCAGCCCAACTAGCGGGGGGACCCCAGATACGCAGTATTTT
>-|TRBV20-1|-|TRBJ2-1
CSASTGKGPNEQFF
TGCAGTGCTAGTACTGGAAAGGGGCCCAATGAGCAGTTCTTC
>-|TRBV6-5|TRBD1|TRBJ2-4
CASRLDRGGWNIQYF
TGTGCCAGCAGGCTCGACAGGGGCGGGTGGAACATTCAGTACTTC
>-|TRBV5-6|-|TRBJ1-2
CASSKEEGLGYGYTF
TGTGCCAGCAGTAAAGAGGAGGGGCTGGGGTATGGCTACACCTTC
>-|TRBV2|TRBD1|TRBJ1-5
CASRPDRAGNQPQHF
TGTGCCAGCAGGCCCGACAGGGCCGGCAATCAGCCCCAGCATTTT
>few|TRBV7-9|TRBD2|TRBJ2-2
CASSPGLAGPGELFF
TGTGCCAGCAGCCCAGGACTAGCGGGGCCCGGGGAGCTGTTTTTT
>-|TRBV12-3/TRBV12-4|-|TRBJ1-2
CASTWGGLGYTF
TGTGCCAGCACTTGGGGAGGGTTAGGCTACACCTTC
>-|TRBV7-6|TRBD1|TRBJ2-1
CASSLDQYRGNEQFF
TGTGCCAGCAGCTTAGACCAATACAGGGGTAATGAGCAGTTCTTC
>-|TRBV18|-|TRBJ1-5
CASSRAGRGNQPQHF
TGTGCCAGCTCACGGGCGGGCCGCGGCAATCAGCCCCAGCATTTT
>-|TRBV6-6|TRBD1|TRBJ1-5
CASSPGTGAVNQPQHF
TGTGCCAGCAGCCCCGGGACAGGGGCTGTCAATCAGCCCCAGCATTTT
>few|TRBV2|-|TRBJ1-1
CASTKRGGEITEAFF
TGTGCCAGCACCAAAAGGGGGGGCGAAATCACTGAAGCTTTCTTT
>-|TRBV19|-|TRBJ1-1
CASSKGNIEAEAFF
TGTGCCAGTAGTAAAGGTAACATCGAGGCTGAAGCTTTCTTT
>few|TRBV4-2|-|TRBJ2-5
CASSQDPSGKGETQYF
TGTGCCAGCAGCCAAGATCCGTCAGGGAAGGGAGAGACCCAGTACTTC
>few|TRBV2|TRBD2|TRBJ2-7
CASRGGLAGAYEQYF
TGTGCCAGCAGGGGAGGACTAGCGGGAGCCTACGAGCAGTACTTC
>-|TRBV6-5|TRBD1|TRBJ1-4
CASQRTGNEKLFF
TGTGCCAGCCAGAGGACAGGGAATGAAAAACTGTTTTTT
>-|TRBV10-3|TRBD1|TRBJ1-1
CAISPGQGGEAFF
TGTGCCATCAGTCCCGGACAGGGGGGTGAAGCTTTCTTT
>-|TRBV6-5|-|TRBJ2-1
CASMMNAANEQFF
TGTGCCAGCATGATGAACGCTGCGAATGAGCAGTTCTTC
>-|TRBV18|-|TRBJ1-5
CASSPGVGQPQHF
TGTGCCAGCTCGCCGGGGGTGGGTCAGCCCCAGCATTTT
>once|TRBV27|TRBD1|TRBJ1-6
CASSAGQELRSPLHF
TGTGCCAGCAGCGCCGGACAGGAACTTCGGTCACCCCTCCACTTT
>-|TRBV29-1|-|TRBJ1-3
CSVLVRAGNTIYF
TGCAGCGTTCTGGTGAGGGCTGGAAACACCATATATTTT
>-|TRBV7-3|-|TRBJ2-3
CASSPPGSTDTQYF
TGTGCCAGCAGCCCACCGGGTAGCACAGATACGCAGTATTTT
>-|TRBV19|-|TRBJ1-4
CASSYREGEKLFF
TGTGCCAGTAGTTACAGGGAAGGGGAAAAACTGTTTTTT
>-|TRBV6-5|TRBD1|TRBJ1-3
CASTADRVENTIYF
TGTGCCAGCACCGCCGACAGGGTTGAAAACACCATATATTTT
>few|TRBV6-5|TRBD1|TRBJ1-4
CATRTGGWNEKLFF
TGTGCCACCAGGACAGGGGGCTGGAATGAAAAACTGTTTTTT
>-|TRBV18|-|TRBJ1-1
CASSPTDIYTEAFF
TGTGCCAGCTCACCGACGGACATTTACACTGAAGCTTTCTTT
>-|TRBV7-9|TRBD2|TRBJ2-1
CASSLPEKRGGLDNEQFF
TGTGCCAGCAGTCTCCCAGAAAAGCGGGGGGGCCTGGACAATGAGCAGTTCTTC
>-|TRBV3-1/TRBV3-2|-|TRBJ2-1
CASSYYGNEQFF
TGTGCCAGCAGCTACTACGGCAATGAGCAGTTCTTC
>-|TRBV12-5|-|TRBJ1-4
CASGLAQGRANEKLFF
TGTGCTAGTGGTTTGGCACAGGGACGGGCTAATGAAAAACTGTTTTTT
>-|TRBV28|-|TRBJ1-2
CASTSTESGYTF
TGTGCCAGCACGTCGACAGAGAGTGGCTACACCTTC